Below, one TCR beta chain is given with its context. Antigen unknown. These data are taken from a study of beta chain features in type 1 diabetes. Notes on the study in general: All four CD4+ subsets of Type 1 diabetes patients contained TCRB CDR3s that were moderately but significantly shorter.

Germline lookup yields CDR1 GTSNPN and CDR2 SVGIG (reference sequence). V gave up 4 bases and J gave up 6 bases, with 22 bases separating them. CDR3 length: 17 residues. The study reverse transcribed the entire isolated RNA, so it sequenced expressed TCRB transcripts. Sequencing used immunoSEQ multiplex PCR; TCRdb keeps in-frame clones, though not all of them. The sample yields approximately 600,000 clones, over 10% seen once. The origin of this receptor is a young man with type 1 diabetes. Sequenced sample: naive CD4+ T cells from blood. The chain combines TRBV30 with TRBJ1-6; D is uncertain. The CDR3 bases are TGTGCCTGGAACCAAAATGGACCCCGGCAGATTAATTCACCCCTCCACTTT. Amino acid sequence: CAWNQNGPRQINSPLHF.